This is a list of T cell receptor beta chains from one sample in a study of control samples from healthy donors and cancer patients. Profiling relied on immunoSEQ multiplex PCR, and the TCRdb table lists in-frame clones only, not all of them. Found here are fewer than 130,000 clones, approximately 90% of them singletons; the top ten hold 3.7%. What was sequenced was PBMCs. Source of these receptors: a woman aged 60-70 years with lung cancer. CDR3s include the opening cysteine and the closing phenylalanine or tryptophan. The D gene is left open where the match is weak. Expanded clones are given a class, and other clones once, few, many or no size at all.

>TRBD1|TRBV6-5|TRBJ1-2|.
TGTGCCAGCAGTTACTCGCACAGTGGGACAGGGAATGGCTACACCTTC
CASSYSHSGTGNGYTF
>TRBD2|TRBV5-4|TRBJ2-5|.
TGTGCCAGCAGCTTCTCAATGTTCGGACTAGCGGATAAAGAGACCCAGTACTTC
CASSFSMFGLADKETQYF
>.|TRBV7-2|TRBJ2-2|.
TGTGCCAGCAGCTCCGTTGATAGCGGAGACACCGGGGAGCTGTTTTTT
CASSSVDSGDTGELFF
>TRBD1|TRBV2|TRBJ1-4|.
TGTGCCAGCAGTGAGCTTGGGACAGGGGGGGAAAAACTGTTTTTT
CASSELGTGGEKLFF
>TRBD2|TRBV25-1|TRBJ2-5|.
TGTGCCAGCAGTGAGGGGGGGAAAGAGACCCAGTACTTC
CASSEGGKETQYF
>TRBD2|TRBV3-1/TRBV3-2|TRBJ2-1|.
TGTGCCAGCAGCCATCCTAGCGGGAGGCGGGAGAATGAGCAGTTCTTC
CASSHPSGRRENEQFF
>TRBD1|TRBV19|TRBJ1-5|.
TGTGCCAGTACCCTTATAAAACCTGCAGGGGGAAGCGGTCAGCCCCAGCATTTT
CASTLIKPAGGSGQPQHF
>.|TRBV10-3|TRBJ2-5|.
TGTGCCATCGCCGGGACAACACAAGAGACCCAGTACTTC
CAIAGTTQETQYF
>.|TRBV6-5|TRBJ1-1|.
TGTGCCAGCAGTTACGACCCGGACAGAAACACTGAAGCTTTCTTT
CASSYDPDRNTEAFF
>.|TRBV3-1/TRBV3-2|TRBJ2-1|.
TGTGCCAGCAGCCTGCAGGGAATGGGGGCGTCGAAAGAGCAGTTCTTC
CASSLQGMGASKEQFF
>.|TRBV2|TRBJ2-1|.
TGTGCCAGCAGGGTTACGGGAAGCTCCTACAATGAGCAGTTCTTC
CASRVTGSSYNEQFF
>.|TRBV6-5|TRBJ2-1|.
TGTGCCAGCAGTAAATCGGGGGCCTACAATGAGCAGTTCTTC
CASSKSGAYNEQFF
>.|TRBV6-5|TRBJ1-1|.
TGTGCCAGCAGTTACTCGGCGGGGATGATGGACACTGAAGCTTTCTTT
CASSYSAGMMDTEAFF
>.|TRBV6-5|TRBJ2-7|.
TGTGCCAGCAGTTACTCGACGGCAGTCGCCTACGAGCAGTACTTC
CASSYSTAVAYEQYF
>.|TRBV11-2|TRBJ2-7|few
TGTGCCAGCAGCTTATTCGACAGCTCCTACGAGCAGTACTTC
CASSLFDSSYEQYF
>TRBD2|TRBV6-2/TRBV6-3|TRBJ2-2|.
TGTGCCAGCAGTGCAGCAGGACTAGCGGGGGCGAACACCGGGGAGCTGTTTTTT
CASSAAGLAGANTGELFF
>.|TRBV6-6|TRBJ2-1|.
TGTGCCAGCAGTTACCCTAACAGGGTAGGTTACAATGAGCAGTTCTTC
CASSYPNRVGYNEQFF
>TRBD2|TRBV6-5|TRBJ2-1|.
TGTGCCAGCAGGGGTGCCGGGACTAGGGTTCATGAGCAGTTCTTC
CASRGAGTRVHEQFF
>.|TRBV18|TRBJ2-3|.
TGTGCCAGCTCACCTAGCCGGAGCACAGATACGCAGTATTTT
CASSPSRSTDTQYF
>.|TRBV5-5|TRBJ2-5|.
TGTGCCAGCAGCGGGAGGATCGTAGCGTCACAAGAGACCCAGTACTTC
CASSGRIVASQETQYF
>.|TRBV5-1|TRBJ2-1|.
TGCGCCAGCAGCTTGGTACAGGATGGAAATGAGCAGTTCTTC
CASSLVQDGNEQFF
>.|TRBV5-1|TRBJ2-2|.
TGCGCCAGCAGCTTGGCCCCAGGGGGGACCGGGGAGCTGTTTTTT
CASSLAPGGTGELFF
>.|TRBV21-1|TRBJ2-3|.
TGTGCCAGCAGCAAAGGCCAGGGACAGCGAAAGACAGATACGCAGTATTTT
CASSKGQGQRKTDTQYF
>TRBD2|TRBV6-1|TRBJ2-1|.
TGTGCCAGCAGTGAGCGCGCTAGCGGGGGCAAGGGGTTCTTC
CASSERASGGKGFF
>TRBD1|TRBV6-2/TRBV6-3|TRBJ1-4|.
TGTGCCAGCAGCTCGGGACAGATCGCAACTAATGAAAAACTGTTTTTT
CASSSGQIATNEKLFF
>.|TRBV10-2|TRBJ2-5|once
TGCGCCAGCAGCCCGGCACAGGGCCGGGAGACCCAGTACTTC
CASSPAQGRETQYF
>TRBD1|TRBV5-4|TRBJ1-1|.
TGTGCCAGCAGACTCGGACAGGACAACACTGAAGCTTTCTTT
CASRLGQDNTEAFF
>TRBD2|TRBV7-8|TRBJ2-4|.
TGTGCCAGCAGCTTAGGCCCTAGCGGGAGAGGGTACGGAGGGGCCAAAAACATTCAGTACTTC
CASSLGPSGRGYGGAKNIQYF
>.|TRBV7-8|TRBJ1-5|.
TGTGCCAGCAGCTTACTAAGCGGAGGTAGCAATCAGCCCCAGCATTTT
CASSLLSGGSNQPQHF
>.|TRBV5-1|TRBJ1-4|.
TGCGCCAGCAGCCGGGGGTCCACTAATGAAAAACTGTTTTTT
CASSRGSTNEKLFF
>.|TRBV6-1|TRBJ1-1|.
TGTGCCAGCAGTGATGGGGGGCGAGGAACTGAAGCTTTCTTT
CASSDGGRGTEAFF
>.|TRBV2|TRBJ2-7|.
TGTGCCAGCAGTGACCCCAGTACGAACCCCTACGAGCAGTACTTC
CASSDPSTNPYEQYF
>TRBD1|TRBV5-1|TRBJ1-2|.
TGCGCCAGCCGGGAACAGGGGGAAGATCATGGCTACACCTTC
CASREQGEDHGYTF
>TRBD2|TRBV30|TRBJ2-1|.
TGTGCCTGGAGTGACCGTGGAGGCGGGAGGACATACAATGAGCAGTTCTTC
CAWSDRGGGRTYNEQFF
>.|TRBV28|TRBJ2-7|.
TGTGCCAGCAGTTCACAGCGGATGCTCTACGAGCAGTACTTC
CASSSQRMLYEQYF
>.|TRBV6-5|TRBJ2-5|.
TGTGCCAGCACCCCGACAGCCCAAGAGACCCAGTACTTC
CASTPTAQETQYF
>.|TRBV9|TRBJ2-5|.
TGTGCCAGCAGACCAGGGGGGGCCGAAGAGACCCAGTACTTC
CASRPGGAEETQYF
>TRBD2|TRBV25-1|TRBJ2-1|.
TGTGCCAGCACCTTGGGGAGCGGGGGGTCTTATAATGAGCAGTTCTTC
CASTLGSGGSYNEQFF
>TRBD2|TRBV7-2|TRBJ2-5|few
TGTGCCAGCAGCTTAGTTGGGGGGGAGCAAGAGACCCAGTACTTC
CASSLVGGEQETQYF
>TRBD1|TRBV12-3/TRBV12-4|TRBJ1-2|.
TGTGCCAGCAGCTCGGACAGGGCCTATGGCTACACCTTC
CASSSDRAYGYTF
>.|TRBV19|TRBJ2-7|.
TGTGCCAGTAGTGTAAACCGGGACTACGAGCAGTACTTC
CASSVNRDYEQYF
>TRBD2|TRBV24-1|TRBJ2-5|.
TGTGCCACCAGTGATTCCACTAGCGCCCCAAAGACCCAGTACTTC
CATSDSTSAPKTQYF
>TRBD1|TRBV11-1|TRBJ1-5|.
TGTGCCAGCAGCCCGGACAGGGATCAGCCCCAGCATTTT
CASSPDRDQPQHF
>.|TRBV5-1|TRBJ2-3|.
TGCGCCAGCAGCTTGGAGCAAGCGCAGTATTTT
CASSLEQAQYF
>TRBD2|TRBV7-8|TRBJ2-5|.
TGTGCCAGCAGCTTAACTCAACAGCGGGAGCGGGGTGAGACCCAGTACTTC
CASSLTQQRERGETQYF
>TRBD2|TRBV14|TRBJ2-3|.
TGTGCCAGCAGCCAAGTACTAGCGGGTACGCAGTATTTT
CASSQVLAGTQYF
>TRBD2|TRBV5-4|TRBJ2-7|.
TGTGCCAGCAGCTCGCCAGCGGGAATCGAGCAGTACTTC
CASSSPAGIEQYF
>TRBD1|TRBV2|TRBJ2-5|.
TGTGCCAGCAGGTCGACAGGGGAAGAGACCCAGTACTTC
CASRSTGEETQYF
>.|TRBV7-2|TRBJ2-7|.
TGTGCCAGCAGCTTAGAGGGGTCCTCCTACGAGCAGTACTTC
CASSLEGSSYEQYF
>.|TRBV14|TRBJ1-1|.
TGTGCCAGCAGCCAAGTGGCAGGGGCAAACACTGAAGCTTTCTTT
CASSQVAGANTEAFF
>.|TRBV27|TRBJ2-5|.
TGTGCCAGCAGTTCCGGACAGATTCTGGAGACCCAGTACTTC
CASSSGQILETQYF
>TRBD1|TRBV6-6|TRBJ1-2|.
TGTGCCAGCAGAGAGACAGGGGGCGGGCCGGAGGGCTACACCTTC
CASRETGGGPEGYTF
>.|TRBV6-6|TRBJ1-1|.
TGTGCCAGCCCACCTAGCCTGGAGATGAACACTGAAGCTTTCTTT
CASPPSLEMNTEAFF
>TRBD2|TRBV7-2|TRBJ2-5|.
TGTGCCAGCAGCCCGCCGGGACTACAAGAGACCCAGTACTTC
CASSPPGLQETQYF
>.|TRBV7-8|TRBJ1-5|.
TGTGCCAGCAGCTTACAGGAAGTGGGGCAGCCCCAGCATTTT
CASSLQEVGQPQHF
>TRBD1|TRBV4-2|TRBJ1-4|.
TGTGCCAGCAGCCAAGATCAGGGGGGGGGAAAACTGTTTTTT
CASSQDQGGGKLFF
>.|TRBV27|TRBJ1-1|.
TGTGCCAGCAGTGGAGTGGCTGGTATGAACACTGAAGCTTTCTTT
CASSGVAGMNTEAFF
>TRBD1|TRBV11-3|TRBJ1-2|.
TGTGCCAGCACCGACAGGGGGAGTGGCTACACCTTC
CASTDRGSGYTF
>.|TRBV7-3|TRBJ1-1|.
TGTGCCAGCAGCTTAACGGGACACCCCATGAACACTGAAGCTTTCTTT
CASSLTGHPMNTEAFF
>.|TRBV7-2|TRBJ2-5|.
TGTGCCAGCAGCTTAGGGGGCGCCCAGGGGACCCAGTACTTC
CASSLGGAQGTQYF